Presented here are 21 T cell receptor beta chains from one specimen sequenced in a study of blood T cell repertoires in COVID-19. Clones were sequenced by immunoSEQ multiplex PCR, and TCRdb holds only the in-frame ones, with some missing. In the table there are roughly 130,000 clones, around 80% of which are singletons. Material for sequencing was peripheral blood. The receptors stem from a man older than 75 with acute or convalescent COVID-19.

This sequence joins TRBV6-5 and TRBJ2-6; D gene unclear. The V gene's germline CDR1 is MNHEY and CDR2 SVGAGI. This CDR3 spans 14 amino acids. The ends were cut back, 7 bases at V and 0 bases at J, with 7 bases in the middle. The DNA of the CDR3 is TGTGCCAGCACCCAGGACTCTGGGGCCAACGTCCTGACTTTC. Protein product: CASTQDSGANVLTF.

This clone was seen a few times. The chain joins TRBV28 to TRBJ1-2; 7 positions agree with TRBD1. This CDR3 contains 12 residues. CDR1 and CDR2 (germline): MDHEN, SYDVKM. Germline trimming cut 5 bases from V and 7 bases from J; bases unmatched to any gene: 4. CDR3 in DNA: TGTGCCAGCAGTCCAGGGGGGTCTGGCTACACCTTC. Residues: CASSPGGSGYTF.

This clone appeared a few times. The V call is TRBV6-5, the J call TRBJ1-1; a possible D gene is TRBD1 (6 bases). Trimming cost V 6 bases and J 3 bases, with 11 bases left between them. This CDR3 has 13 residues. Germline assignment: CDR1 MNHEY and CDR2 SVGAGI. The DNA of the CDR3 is TGTGCCAGCAGGAACAGGGTCGACACTGAAGCTTTCTTT. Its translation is CASRNRVDTEAFF.

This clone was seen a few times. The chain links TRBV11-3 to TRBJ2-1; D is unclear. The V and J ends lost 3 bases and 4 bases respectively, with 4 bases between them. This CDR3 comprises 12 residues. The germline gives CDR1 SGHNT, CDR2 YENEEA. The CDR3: CASSFNYNEQFF. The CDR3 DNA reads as TGTGCCAGCAGCTTTAATTACAATGAGCAGTTCTTC.

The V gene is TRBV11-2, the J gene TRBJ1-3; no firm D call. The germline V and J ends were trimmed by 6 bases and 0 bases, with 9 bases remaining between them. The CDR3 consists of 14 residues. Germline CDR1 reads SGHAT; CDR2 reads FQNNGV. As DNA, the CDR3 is TGTGCCAGCAGTCGAGGGATCTCTGGAAACACCATATATTTT. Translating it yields CASSRGISGNTIYF.

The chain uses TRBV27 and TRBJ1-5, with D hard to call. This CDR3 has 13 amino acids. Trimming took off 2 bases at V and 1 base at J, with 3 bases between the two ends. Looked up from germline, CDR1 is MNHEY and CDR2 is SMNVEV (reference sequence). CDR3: CASSLRSNQPQHF. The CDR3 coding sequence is TGTGCCAGCAGTTTACGGAGCAATCAGCCCCAGCATTTT.

The CDR3 is CASSFRELVGSANTIYF. DNA for the CDR3: TGTGCCAGCAGCTTTAGAGAGCTGGTGGGTTCAGCGAACACCATATATTTT. This rearrangement joins TRBV7-2 to TRBJ1-3; D gene unclear. V was pared by 3 bases and J by 7 bases, with 22 bases between. This CDR3 has 17 amino acids. Germline CDR1 SGHTA, CDR2 FQGNSA.

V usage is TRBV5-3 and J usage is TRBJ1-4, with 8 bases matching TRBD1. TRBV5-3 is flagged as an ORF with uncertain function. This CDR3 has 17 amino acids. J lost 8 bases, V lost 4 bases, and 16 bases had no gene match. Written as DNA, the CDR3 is TGTGCCAGAAGCCGACCTTACGGTCAGGGGGCCAGGGAAAAACTGTTTTTT. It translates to CARSRPYGQGAREKLFF.

CDR3 loop: CASSEPGLSQPQHF. In nucleotides, the CDR3 is TGTGCCAGCAGCGAACCGGGACTCTCACAGCCCCAGCATTTT. The chain has TRBV2 and TRBJ1-5; D is perhaps TRBD1 (5 bases). The germline V gene encodes CDR1 SNHLY and CDR2 FYNNEI. This CDR3 contains 14 residues. V lost 6 bases and J lost 7, with 16 bases in between.

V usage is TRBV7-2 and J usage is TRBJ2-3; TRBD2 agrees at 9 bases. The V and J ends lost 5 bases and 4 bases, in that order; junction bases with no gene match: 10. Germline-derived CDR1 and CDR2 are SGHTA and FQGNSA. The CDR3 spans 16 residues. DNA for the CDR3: TGTGCCAGCAGCCCTATCCTTGCTAGCGGGGCAGATACGCAGTATTTT. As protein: CASSPILASGADTQYF.

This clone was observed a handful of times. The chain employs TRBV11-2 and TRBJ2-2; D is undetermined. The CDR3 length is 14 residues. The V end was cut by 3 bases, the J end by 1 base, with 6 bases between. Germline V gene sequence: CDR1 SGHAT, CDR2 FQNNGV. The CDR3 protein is CASSFRQNTGELFF. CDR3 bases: TGTGCCAGCAGCTTTCGACAGAACACCGGGGAGCTGTTTTTT.

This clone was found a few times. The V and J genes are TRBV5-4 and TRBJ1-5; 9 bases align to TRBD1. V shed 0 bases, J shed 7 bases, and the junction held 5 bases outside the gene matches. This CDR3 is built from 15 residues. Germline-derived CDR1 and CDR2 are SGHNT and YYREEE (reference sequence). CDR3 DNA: TGTGCCAGCAGCTTGGATTTACAGGGGGCGCAGCCCCAGCATTTT. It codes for CASSLDLQGAQPQHF.

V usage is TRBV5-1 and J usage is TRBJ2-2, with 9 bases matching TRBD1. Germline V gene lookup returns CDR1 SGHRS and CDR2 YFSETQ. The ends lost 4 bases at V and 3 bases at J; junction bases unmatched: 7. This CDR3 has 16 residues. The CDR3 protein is CASSEGQGGYTGELFF. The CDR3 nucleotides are TGCGCCAGCAGCGAGGGACAGGGTGGTTACACCGGGGAGCTGTTTTTT.

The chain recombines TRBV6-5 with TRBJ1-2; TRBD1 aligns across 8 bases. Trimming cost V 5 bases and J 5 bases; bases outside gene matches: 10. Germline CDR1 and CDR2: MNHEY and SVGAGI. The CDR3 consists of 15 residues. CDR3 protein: CASSPGQVKRYGYTF. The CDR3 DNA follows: TGTGCCAGCAGTCCGGGACAGGTCAAACGGTATGGCTACACCTTC.

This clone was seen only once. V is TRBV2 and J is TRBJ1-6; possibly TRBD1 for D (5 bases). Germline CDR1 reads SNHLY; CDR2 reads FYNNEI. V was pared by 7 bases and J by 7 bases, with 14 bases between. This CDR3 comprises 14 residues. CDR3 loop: CASILAGLNSPLHF. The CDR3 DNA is TGTGCCAGCATCCTGGCAGGGCTCAATTCACCCCTCCACTTT.

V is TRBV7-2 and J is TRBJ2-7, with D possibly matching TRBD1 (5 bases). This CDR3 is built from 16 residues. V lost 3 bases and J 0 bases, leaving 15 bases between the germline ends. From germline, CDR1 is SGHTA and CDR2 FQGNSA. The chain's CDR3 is CASSFSGLHSSYEQYF. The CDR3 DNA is TGTGCCAGCAGCTTCTCAGGGCTACACAGCTCCTACGAGCAGTACTTC.

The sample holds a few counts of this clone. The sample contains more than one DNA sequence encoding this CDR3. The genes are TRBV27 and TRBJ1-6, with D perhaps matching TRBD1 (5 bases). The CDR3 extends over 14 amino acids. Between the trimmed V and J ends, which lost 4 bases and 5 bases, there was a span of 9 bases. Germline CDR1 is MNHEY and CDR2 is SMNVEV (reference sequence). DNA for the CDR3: TGTGCCAGCAGTTCACGACAGAATAATTCACCCCTCCACTTT. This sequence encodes CASSSRQNNSPLHF.

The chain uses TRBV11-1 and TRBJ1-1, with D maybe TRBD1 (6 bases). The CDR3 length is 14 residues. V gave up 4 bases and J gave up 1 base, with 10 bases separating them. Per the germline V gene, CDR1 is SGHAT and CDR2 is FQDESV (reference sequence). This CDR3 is CASSSGQSNTEAFF. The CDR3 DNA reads TGTGCCAGCAGCTCGGGACAATCGAACACTGAAGCTTTCTTT.

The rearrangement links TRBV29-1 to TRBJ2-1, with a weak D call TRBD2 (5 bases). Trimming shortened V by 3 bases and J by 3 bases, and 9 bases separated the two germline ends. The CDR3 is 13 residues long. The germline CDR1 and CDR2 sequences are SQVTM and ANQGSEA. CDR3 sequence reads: CSVESGIYNEQFF. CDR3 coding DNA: TGCAGCGTTGAGTCCGGGATCTACAATGAGCAGTTCTTC.

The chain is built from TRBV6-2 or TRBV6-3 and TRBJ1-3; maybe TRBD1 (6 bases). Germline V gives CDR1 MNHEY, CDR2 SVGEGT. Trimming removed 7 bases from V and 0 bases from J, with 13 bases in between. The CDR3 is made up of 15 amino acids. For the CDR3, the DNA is TGTGCCAGCACCCCCGGACAGAGCTCTGGAAACACCATATATTTT. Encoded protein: CASTPGQSSGNTIYF.

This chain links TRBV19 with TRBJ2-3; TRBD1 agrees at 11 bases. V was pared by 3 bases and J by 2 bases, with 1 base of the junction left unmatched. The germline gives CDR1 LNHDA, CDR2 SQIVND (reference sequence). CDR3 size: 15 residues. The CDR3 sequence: CASSMDRGLTDTQYF. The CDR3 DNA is TGTGCCAGTAGTATGGACAGGGGGCTCACAGATACGCAGTATTTT.